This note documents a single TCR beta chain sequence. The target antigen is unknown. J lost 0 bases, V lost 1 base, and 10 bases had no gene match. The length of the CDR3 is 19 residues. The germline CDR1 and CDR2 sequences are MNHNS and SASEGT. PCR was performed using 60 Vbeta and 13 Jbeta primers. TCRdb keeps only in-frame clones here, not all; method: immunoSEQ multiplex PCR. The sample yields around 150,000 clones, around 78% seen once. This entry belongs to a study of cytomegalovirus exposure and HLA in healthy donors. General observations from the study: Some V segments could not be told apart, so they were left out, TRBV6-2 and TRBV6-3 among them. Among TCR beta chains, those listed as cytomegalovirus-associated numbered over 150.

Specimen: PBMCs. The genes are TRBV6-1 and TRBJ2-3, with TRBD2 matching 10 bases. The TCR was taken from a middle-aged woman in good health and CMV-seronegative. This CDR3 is CASSEGVGSSGGSTDTQYF. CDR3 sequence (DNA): TGTGCCAGCAGTGAAGGAGTGGGTTCTAGCGGGGGTAGCACAGATACGCAGTATTTT.